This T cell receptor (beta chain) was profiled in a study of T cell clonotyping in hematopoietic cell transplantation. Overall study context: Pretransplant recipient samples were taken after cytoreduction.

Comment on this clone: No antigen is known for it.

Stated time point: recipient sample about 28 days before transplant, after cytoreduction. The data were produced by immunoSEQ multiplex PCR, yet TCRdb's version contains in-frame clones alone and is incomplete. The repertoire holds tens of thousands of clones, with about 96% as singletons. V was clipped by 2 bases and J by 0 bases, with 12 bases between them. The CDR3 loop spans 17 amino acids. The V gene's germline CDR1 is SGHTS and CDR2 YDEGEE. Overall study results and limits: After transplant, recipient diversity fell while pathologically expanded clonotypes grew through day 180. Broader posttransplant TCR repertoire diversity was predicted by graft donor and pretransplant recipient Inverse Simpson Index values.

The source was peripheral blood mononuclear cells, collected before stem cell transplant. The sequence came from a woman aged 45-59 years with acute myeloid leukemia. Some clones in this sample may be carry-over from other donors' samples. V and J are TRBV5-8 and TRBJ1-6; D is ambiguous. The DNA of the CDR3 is TGTGCCAGCAGCTTTCAGGCCGCGAGCTCCTATAATTCACCCCTCCACTTT. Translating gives CASSFQAASSYNSPLHF.